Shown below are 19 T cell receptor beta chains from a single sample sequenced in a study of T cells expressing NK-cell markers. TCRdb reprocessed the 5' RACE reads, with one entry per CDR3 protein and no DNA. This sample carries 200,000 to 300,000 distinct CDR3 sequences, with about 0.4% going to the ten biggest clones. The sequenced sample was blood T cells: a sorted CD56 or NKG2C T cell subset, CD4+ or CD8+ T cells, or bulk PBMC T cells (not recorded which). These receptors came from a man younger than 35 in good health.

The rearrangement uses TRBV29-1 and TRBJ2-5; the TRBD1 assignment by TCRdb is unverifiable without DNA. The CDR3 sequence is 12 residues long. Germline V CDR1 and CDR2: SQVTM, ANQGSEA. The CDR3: CSVGQGRETQYF.

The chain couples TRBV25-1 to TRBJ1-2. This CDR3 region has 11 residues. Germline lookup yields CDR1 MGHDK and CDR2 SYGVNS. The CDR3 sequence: CAAGRNYGYTF.

The CDR3 reads CSAHPGGGRETQYF. The V and J genes are TRBV29-1 and TRBJ2-5; there is no DNA to check the TCRdb D call of TRBD1. In germline, CDR1 is SQVTM, CDR2 ANQGSEA. This CDR3 spans 14 amino acids.

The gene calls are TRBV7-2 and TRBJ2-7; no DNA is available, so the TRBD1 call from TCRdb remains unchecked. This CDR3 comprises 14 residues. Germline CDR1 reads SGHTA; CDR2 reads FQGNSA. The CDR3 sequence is CASSYREQSYEQYF.

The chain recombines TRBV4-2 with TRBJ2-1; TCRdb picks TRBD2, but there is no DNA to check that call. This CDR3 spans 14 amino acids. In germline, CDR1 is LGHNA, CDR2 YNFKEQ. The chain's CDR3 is CASSSSGGVNEQFF.

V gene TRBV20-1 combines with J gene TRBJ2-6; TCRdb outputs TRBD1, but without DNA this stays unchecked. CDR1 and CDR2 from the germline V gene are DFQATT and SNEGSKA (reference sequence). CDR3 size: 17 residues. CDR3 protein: CSAMGQLRISGANVLTF.

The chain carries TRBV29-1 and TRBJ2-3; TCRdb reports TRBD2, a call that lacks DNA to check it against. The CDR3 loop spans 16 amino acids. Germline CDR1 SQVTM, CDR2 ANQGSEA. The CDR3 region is CSVAVGLAGSTDTQYF.

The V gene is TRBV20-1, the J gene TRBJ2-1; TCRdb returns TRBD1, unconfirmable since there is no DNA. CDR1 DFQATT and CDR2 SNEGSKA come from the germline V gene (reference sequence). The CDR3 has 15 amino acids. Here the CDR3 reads CSAILRGGFSNEQFF.

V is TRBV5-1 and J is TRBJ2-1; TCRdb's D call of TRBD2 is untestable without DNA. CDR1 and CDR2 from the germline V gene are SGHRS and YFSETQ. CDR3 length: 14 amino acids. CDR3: CASSVTSGSGEQFF.

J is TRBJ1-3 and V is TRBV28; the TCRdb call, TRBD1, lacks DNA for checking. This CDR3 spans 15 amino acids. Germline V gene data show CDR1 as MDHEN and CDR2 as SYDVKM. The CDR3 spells CASAFPTGSGNTIYF.

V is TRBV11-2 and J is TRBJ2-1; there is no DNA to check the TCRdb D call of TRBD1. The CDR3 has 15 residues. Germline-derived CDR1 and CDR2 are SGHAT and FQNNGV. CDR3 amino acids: CASSFLWTGNNEQFF.

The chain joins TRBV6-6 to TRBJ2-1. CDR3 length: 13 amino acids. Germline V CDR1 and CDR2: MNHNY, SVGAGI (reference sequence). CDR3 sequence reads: CASGSSLYNEQFF.

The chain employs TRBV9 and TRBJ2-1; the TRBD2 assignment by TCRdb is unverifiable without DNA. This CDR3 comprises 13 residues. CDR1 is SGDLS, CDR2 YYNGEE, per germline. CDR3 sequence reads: CASSVAQAGDRFF. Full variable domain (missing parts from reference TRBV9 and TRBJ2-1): DSGVTQTPKHLITATGQRVTLRCSPRSGDLSVYWYQQSLDQGLQFLIQYYNGEERAKGNILERFSAQQFPDLHSELNLSSLELGDSALYFCASSVAQAGDRFFGPGTRLTVL.

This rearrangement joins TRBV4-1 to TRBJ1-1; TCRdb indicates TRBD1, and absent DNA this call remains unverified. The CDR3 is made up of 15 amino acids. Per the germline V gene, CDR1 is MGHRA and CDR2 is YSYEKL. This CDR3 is CASSQAPGKDTEAFF.

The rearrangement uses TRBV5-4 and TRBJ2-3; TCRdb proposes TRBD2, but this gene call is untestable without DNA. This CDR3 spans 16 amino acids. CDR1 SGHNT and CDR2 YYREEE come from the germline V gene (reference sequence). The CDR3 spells CASSATSGTSTDTQYF. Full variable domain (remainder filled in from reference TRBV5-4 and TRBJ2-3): ETGVTQSPTHLIKTRGQQVTLRCSSQSGHNTVSWYQQALGQGPQFIFQYYREEENGRGNFPPRFSGLQFPNYSSELNVNALELDDSALYLCASSATSGTSTDTQYFGPGTRLTVL.

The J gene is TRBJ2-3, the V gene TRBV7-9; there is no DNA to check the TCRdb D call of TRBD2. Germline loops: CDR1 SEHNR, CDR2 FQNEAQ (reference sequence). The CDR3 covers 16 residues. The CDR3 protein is CASRAGLAGSTDTQYF.

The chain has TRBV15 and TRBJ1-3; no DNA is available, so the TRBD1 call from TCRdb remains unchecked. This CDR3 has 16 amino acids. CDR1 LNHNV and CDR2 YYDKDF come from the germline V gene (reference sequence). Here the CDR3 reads CATSRGGTTMGNTIYF.

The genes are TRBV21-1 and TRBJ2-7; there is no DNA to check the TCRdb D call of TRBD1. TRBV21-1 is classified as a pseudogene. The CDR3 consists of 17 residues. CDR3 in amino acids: CASSRQLLASPTYEQYF.

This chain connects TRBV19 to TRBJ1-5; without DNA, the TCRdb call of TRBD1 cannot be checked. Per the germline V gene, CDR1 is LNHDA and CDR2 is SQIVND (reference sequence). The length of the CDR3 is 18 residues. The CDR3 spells CASSIDPPGQGINQPQHF.